This is a list of T cell receptor beta chains from one sample in a study of PD-L1 blockade in urothelial cancer. Only in-frame clones appear in the TCRdb table, and some are missing; sequencing was by immunoSEQ multiplex PCR. The sample contains around 79,000 clones, just under 85% of which appear only once. The sequencing here drew on PBMCs, taken around atezolizumab (anti-PD-L1) treatment. These receptors all come from a man aged 35 to 55 with urothelial cancer. Each CDR3 is given with its conserved first and last residue. Fields, in order: V gene, clone size, D gene, J gene, CDR3 DNA, CDR3 protein. A D gene is named only where the DNA matches it firmly. Expanded clones get a size class; other rows say once, few or many, or leave the size out.

v_call: TRBV6-5
clone_size: .
d_call: .
j_call: TRBJ1-1
cdr3_nt: TGTGCCAGCAGTTTCAGGGGAATGCGGATGAACACTGAAGCTTTCTTT
cdr3_aa: CASSFRGMRMNTEAFF

v_call: TRBV18
clone_size: .
d_call: TRBD2
j_call: TRBJ2-5
cdr3_nt: TGTGCCAGCTCACGTAGCGGGAGCCACGAGACCCAGTACTTC
cdr3_aa: CASSRSGSHETQYF

v_call: TRBV28
clone_size: .
d_call: TRBD2
j_call: TRBJ2-7
cdr3_nt: TGTGCCAGCGCTGAGGGGAGCGGGGGGTTATACGAGCAGTACTTC
cdr3_aa: CASAEGSGGLYEQYF

v_call: TRBV18
clone_size: once
d_call: .
j_call: TRBJ2-1
cdr3_nt: TGTGCCAGCTCACCCCGGATCGACGGGAGCTCCTACAATGAGCAGTTCTTC
cdr3_aa: CASSPRIDGSSYNEQFF

v_call: TRBV5-5
clone_size: .
d_call: .
j_call: TRBJ2-6
cdr3_nt: TGTGCCAGCAGCTTGGTCAGAGGGTCTGGGGCCAACGTCCTGACTTTC
cdr3_aa: CASSLVRGSGANVLTF

v_call: TRBV14
clone_size: many
d_call: .
j_call: TRBJ2-2
cdr3_nt: TGTGCCAGCAGCCTCCAGACGAACACCGGGGAGCTGTTTTTT
cdr3_aa: CASSLQTNTGELFF

v_call: TRBV27
clone_size: .
d_call: TRBD2
j_call: TRBJ2-7
cdr3_nt: TGTGCCAGCAGTTTATCGGGACTATCCGAGCAGTACTTC
cdr3_aa: CASSLSGLSEQYF

v_call: TRBV29-1
clone_size: .
d_call: .
j_call: TRBJ1-1
cdr3_nt: TGCAGCGTTTCGGGACTCCTGAACACTGAAGCTTTCTTT
cdr3_aa: CSVSGLLNTEAFF

v_call: TRBV29-1
clone_size: .
d_call: TRBD2
j_call: TRBJ2-1
cdr3_nt: TGCACCGCGACTAGCGGGACCCATGAGCAGTTCTTC
cdr3_aa: CTATSGTHEQFF

v_call: TRBV28
clone_size: .
d_call: .
j_call: TRBJ1-5
cdr3_nt: TGTGCCAGCAGTCCCGAACTCTATAGCAATCAGCCCCAGCATTTT
cdr3_aa: CASSPELYSNQPQHF

v_call: TRBV28
clone_size: .
d_call: TRBD2
j_call: TRBJ2-5
cdr3_nt: TGTGCCAGCAGCCCAAGCGGGAGAGAGACCCAGTACTTC
cdr3_aa: CASSPSGRETQYF

v_call: TRBV5-1
clone_size: .
d_call: TRBD2
j_call: TRBJ2-3
cdr3_nt: TGCGCCAGCAGCTTGCCTAGCGGGCTAAGCACAGATACGCAGTATTTT
cdr3_aa: CASSLPSGLSTDTQYF

v_call: TRBV29-1
clone_size: .
d_call: TRBD1
j_call: TRBJ1-1
cdr3_nt: TGCAGCGTTGGAAGTGGGACAGAATTAAACACTGAAGCTTTCTTT
cdr3_aa: CSVGSGTELNTEAFF